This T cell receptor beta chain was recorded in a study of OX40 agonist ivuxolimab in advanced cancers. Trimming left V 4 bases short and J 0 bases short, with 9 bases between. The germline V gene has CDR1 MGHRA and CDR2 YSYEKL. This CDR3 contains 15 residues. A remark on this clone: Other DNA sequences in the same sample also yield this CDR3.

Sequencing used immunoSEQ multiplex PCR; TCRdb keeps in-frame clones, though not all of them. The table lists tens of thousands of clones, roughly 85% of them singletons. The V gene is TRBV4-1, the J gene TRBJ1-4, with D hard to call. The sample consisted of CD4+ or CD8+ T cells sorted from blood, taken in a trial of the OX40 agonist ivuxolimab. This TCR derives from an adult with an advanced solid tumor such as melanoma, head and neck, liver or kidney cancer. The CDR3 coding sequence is TGCGCCAGCAGCCCTTACACCACAACTAATGAAAAACTGTTTTTT. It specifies CASSPYTTTNEKLFF.